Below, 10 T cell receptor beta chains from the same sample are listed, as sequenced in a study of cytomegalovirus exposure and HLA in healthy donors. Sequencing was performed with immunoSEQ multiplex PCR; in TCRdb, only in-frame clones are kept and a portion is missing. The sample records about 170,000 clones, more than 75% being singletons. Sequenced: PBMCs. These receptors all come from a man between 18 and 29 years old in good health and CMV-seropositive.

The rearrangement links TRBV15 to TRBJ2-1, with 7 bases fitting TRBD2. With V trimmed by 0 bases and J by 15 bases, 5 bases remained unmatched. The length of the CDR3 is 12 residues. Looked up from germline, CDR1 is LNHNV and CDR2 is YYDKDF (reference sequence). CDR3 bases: TGTGCCACCAGCAGAGATATAAGCGGGACGTTCTTC. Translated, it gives CATSRDISGTFF.

Written as DNA, the CDR3 is TGTGCCAGCAGTTACTCGGGGGGGTCCTACAATGAGCAGTTCTTC. Translating it yields CASSYSGGSYNEQFF. The rearrangement uses TRBV6-5 and TRBJ2-1; 7 bases fit TRBD2. The CDR3 runs 15 residues. J was trimmed by 1 base and V by 0 bases; bases with no gene match: 0. Germline V CDR1 and CDR2: MNHEY, SVGAGI.

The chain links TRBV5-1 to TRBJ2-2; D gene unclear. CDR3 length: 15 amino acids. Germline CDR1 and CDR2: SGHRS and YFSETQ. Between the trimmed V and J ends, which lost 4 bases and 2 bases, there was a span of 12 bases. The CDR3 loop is CASSSPGLNTGELFF. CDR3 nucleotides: TGCGCCAGCAGCAGTCCGGGTCTAAACACCGGGGAGCTGTTTTTT. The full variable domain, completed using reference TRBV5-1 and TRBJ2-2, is KAGVTQTPRYLIKTRGQQVTLSCSPISGHRSVSWYQQTPGQGLQFLFEYFSETQRNKGNFPGRFSGRQFSNSRSEMNVSTLELGDSALYLCASSSPGLNTGELFFGEGSRLTVL.

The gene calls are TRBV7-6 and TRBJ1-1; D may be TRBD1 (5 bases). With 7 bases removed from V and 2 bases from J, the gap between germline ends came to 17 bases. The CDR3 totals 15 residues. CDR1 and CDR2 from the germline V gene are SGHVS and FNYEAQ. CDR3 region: CASILTTDPNTEAFF. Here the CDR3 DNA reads TGTGCCAGCATCCTTACGACAGACCCAAACACTGAAGCTTTCTTT.

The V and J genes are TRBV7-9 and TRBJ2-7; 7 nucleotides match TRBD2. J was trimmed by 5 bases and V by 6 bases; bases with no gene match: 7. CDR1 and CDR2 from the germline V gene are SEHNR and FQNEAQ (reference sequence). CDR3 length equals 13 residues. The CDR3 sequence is CASSFTRGDEQYF. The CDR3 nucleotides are TGTGCCAGCAGTTTCACTCGGGGGGACGAGCAGTACTTC.

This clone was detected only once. CDR3 region: CASSLGTGAYNEQFF. The CDR3 DNA reads TGTGCCAGCAGTCTAGGGACAGGGGCCTACAATGAGCAGTTCTTC. The chain uses TRBV27 and TRBJ2-1, with 10 bases identical to TRBD1. Germline V gene lookup returns CDR1 MNHEY and CDR2 SMNVEV (reference sequence). The length of the CDR3 is 15 residues. Trimming took 5 bases from V and 2 from J; bases not matched to a gene: 3.

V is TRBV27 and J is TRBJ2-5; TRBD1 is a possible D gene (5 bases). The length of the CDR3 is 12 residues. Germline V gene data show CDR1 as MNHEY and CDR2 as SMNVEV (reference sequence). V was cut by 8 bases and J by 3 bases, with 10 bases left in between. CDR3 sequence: CASQGLEETQYF. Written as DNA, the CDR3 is TGTGCCAGCCAGGGTCTCGAAGAGACCCAGTACTTC.

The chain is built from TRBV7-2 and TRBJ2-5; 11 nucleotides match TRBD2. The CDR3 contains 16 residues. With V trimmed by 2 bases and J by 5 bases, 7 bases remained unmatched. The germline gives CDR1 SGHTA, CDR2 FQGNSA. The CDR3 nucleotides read TGTGCCAGCAGCTTACCCTGGGCTAGCGGGGGGGAGACCCAGTACTTC. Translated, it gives CASSLPWASGGETQYF.

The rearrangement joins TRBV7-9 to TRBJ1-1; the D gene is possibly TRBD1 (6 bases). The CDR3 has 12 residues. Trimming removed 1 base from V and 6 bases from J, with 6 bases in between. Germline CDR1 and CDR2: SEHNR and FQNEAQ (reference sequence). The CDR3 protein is CASSLGGPEAFF. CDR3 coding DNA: TGTGCCAGCAGCTTAGGGGGGCCTGAAGCTTTCTTT. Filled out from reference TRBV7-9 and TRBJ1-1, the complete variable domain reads DTGVSQNPRHKITKRGQNVTFRCDPISEHNRLYWYRQTLGQGPEFLTYFQNEAQLEKSRLLSDRFSAERPKGSFSTLEIQRTEQGDSAMYLCASSLGGPEAFFGQGTRLTVV.

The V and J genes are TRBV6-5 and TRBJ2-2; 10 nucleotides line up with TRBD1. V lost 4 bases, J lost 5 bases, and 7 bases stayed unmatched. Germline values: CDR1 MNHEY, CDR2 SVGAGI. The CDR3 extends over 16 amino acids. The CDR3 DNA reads TGTGCCAGCAGTTCGGAAAGGGGACAGGGGACCGGGGAGCTGTTTTTT. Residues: CASSSERGQGTGELFF.